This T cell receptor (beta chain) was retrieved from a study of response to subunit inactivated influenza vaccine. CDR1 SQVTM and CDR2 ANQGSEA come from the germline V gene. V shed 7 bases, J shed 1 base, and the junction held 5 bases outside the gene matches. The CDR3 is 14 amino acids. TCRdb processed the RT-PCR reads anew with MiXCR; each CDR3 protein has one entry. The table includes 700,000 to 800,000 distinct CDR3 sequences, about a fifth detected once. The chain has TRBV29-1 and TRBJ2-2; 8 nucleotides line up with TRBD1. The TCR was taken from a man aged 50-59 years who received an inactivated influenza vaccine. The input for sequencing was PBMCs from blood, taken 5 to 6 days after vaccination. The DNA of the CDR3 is TGCAGCGCAGCCGGACAGGGGAACACCGGGGAGCTGTTTTTT. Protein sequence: CSAAGQGNTGELFF.